These 14 T cell receptor beta chains were all obtained from the same sample, sequenced in a study of shared clonotypes between healthy human individuals. CD45RO-negative, CCR7-selected cells formed the naive CD8 fraction, which excluded terminally differentiated effector memory CD45RA+ cells. Profiling relied on immunoSEQ multiplex PCR, and the TCRdb table lists in-frame clones only, not all of them. Among around 1.9 million clones listed, roughly 95% were seen once. Input material: naive CD8+ T cells from PBMCs. Every receptor here comes from a man younger than 35 in good health. Some clones in this sample may be carry-over from other donors' samples.

V and J are TRBV7-3 and TRBJ2-1; D is possibly TRBD1 (6 bases). Between the trimmed V and J ends, which lost 5 bases and 5 bases, there was a span of 16 bases. CDR1 is SGHTA, CDR2 FQGTGA, per germline. The CDR3 has 15 amino acids. In DNA form, the CDR3 reads TGTGCCAGCAGCCCTAACAGGGCATCACACAATGAGCAGTTCTTC. Its protein product is CASSPNRASHNEQFF.

The V gene is TRBV15, the J gene TRBJ2-1; the D is unclear. Trimming removed 3 bases from V and 2 bases from J, with 17 bases in between. The germline V gene encodes CDR1 LNHNV and CDR2 YYDKDF (reference sequence). There are 17 residues in the CDR3. The CDR3 DNA sequence: TGTGCCACCAGCAGCCGGCTCGCGGTGAGGCCCTACAATGAGCAGTTCTTC. This encodes CATSSRLAVRPYNEQFF.

The V call is TRBV19, the J call TRBJ1-1; weak D call: TRBD1 (6 bases). V was trimmed by 7 bases and J by 8 bases, leaving 11 bases between them. The CDR3 runs 11 residues. Per germline, CDR1 LNHDA and CDR2 SQIVND (reference sequence). CDR3 protein: CASTHQGEAFF. The CDR3 DNA reads as TGTGCCAGTACCCATCAGGGGGAAGCTTTCTTT.

The chain employs TRBV10-3 and TRBJ1-2; TRBD1 matches at 7 bases. V trimming: 2 bases; J trimming: 0 bases; junction bases outside the gene matches: 12. The CDR3 sequence is 18 residues long. CDR1 is ENHRY and CDR2 is SYGVKD in the germline V gene. The CDR3 DNA reads as TGTGCCATCAGTGAGACAAAAAACCGGGACAGTCCTAACTATGGCTACACCTTC. It codes for CAISETKNRDSPNYGYTF.

The chain employs TRBV13 and TRBJ2-7, with D perhaps TRBD1 or TRBD2 (5 bases each). Germline values: CDR1 PRHDT, CDR2 FYEKMQ (reference sequence). V lost 3 bases and J lost 3, with 12 bases in between. The CDR3 covers 14 residues. The CDR3 region has the DNA TGTGCCAGCAGCTTCCGGGACGACTACTACGAGCAGTACTTC. This sequence encodes CASSFRDDYYEQYF.

In DNA form, the CDR3 reads TGTGCCAGCAGCGGCGATTCACCGAAAGAGCAGTACTTC. It translates to CASSGDSPKEQYF. The rearrangement links TRBV9 to TRBJ2-7; D not resolved. This CDR3 is built from 13 residues. The germline gives CDR1 SGDLS, CDR2 YYNGEE. Trimming stripped 3 bases from V and 7 bases from J, with 14 bases between.

Only one count was recorded for this clone. Other DNA sequences within the sample encode an identical CDR3. The V and J genes are TRBV4-1 and TRBJ2-1; D uncertain. The CDR3 loop spans 13 amino acids. In germline, CDR1 is MGHRA, CDR2 YSYEKL. V was cut by 0 bases and J by 6 bases, with 6 bases left in between. The CDR3 bases are TGCGCCAGCAGCCAAGAGGGCAGCAATGAGCAGTTCTTC. Translated: CASSQEGSNEQFF.

The chain links TRBV4-2 to TRBJ2-5; 12 bases fit TRBD2. V dropped 0 bases and J dropped 0; count of bases not matched to a gene: 5. Germline CDR1 reads LGHNA; CDR2 reads YNFKEQ. The CDR3 is 18 residues long. The CDR3, as DNA: TGTGCCAGCAGCCAAGACCCCGGGACTAGCGGGTACCAAGAGACCCAGTACTTC. It specifies CASSQDPGTSGYQETQYF.

This rearrangement joins TRBV19 to TRBJ1-2; 12 nucleotides match TRBD1. CDR1 and CDR2 (germline): LNHDA, SQIVND (reference sequence). With V trimmed by 3 bases and J by 6 bases, 8 bases remained unmatched. There are 16 residues in the CDR3. The CDR3 region is CASSMGSGTGGDGYTF. In DNA, the CDR3 is TGTGCCAGTAGTATGGGCTCCGGGACAGGGGGCGATGGCTACACCTTC. Using reference TRBV19 and TRBJ1-2 for the parts outside the CDR3, the full variable domain is DGGITQSPKYLFRKEGQNVTLSCEQNLNHDAMYWYRQDPGQGLRLIYYSQIVNDFQKGDIAEGYSVSREKKESFPLTVTSAQKNPTAFYLCASSMGSGTGGDGYTFGSGTRLTVV.

This chain links TRBV5-1 with TRBJ1-2, with D uncertain. Per the germline V gene, CDR1 is SGHRS and CDR2 is YFSETQ. Trimming shortened V by 4 bases and J by 4 bases, and 17 bases separated the two germline ends. The CDR3 is made up of 15 amino acids. CDR3 sequence reads: CASSPTYVTSYGYTF. The CDR3 DNA follows: TGCGCCAGCAGCCCCACCTACGTCACGAGCTATGGCTACACCTTC.

The J gene is TRBJ2-1, the V gene TRBV9; 8 bases are a match to TRBD2. The length of the CDR3 is 17 residues. The junction had 10 bases not matched to a gene; V was cut back by 0 bases and J by 5 bases. Looked up from germline, CDR1 is SGDLS and CDR2 is YYNGEE. The CDR3 nucleotides are TGTGCCAGCAGCGTAGTACGAATAGCGGGATCCCACAATGAGCAGTTCTTC. Protein: CASSVVRIAGSHNEQFF. The variable domain in full, completed from reference TRBV9 and TRBJ2-1, reads DSGVTQTPKHLITATGQRVTLRCSPRSGDLSVYWYQQSLDQGLQFLIQYYNGEERAKGNILERFSAQQFPDLHSELNLSSLELGDSALYFCASSVVRIAGSHNEQFFGPGTRLTVL.

This rearrangement joins TRBV13 to TRBJ2-2; 8 bases are shared with TRBD2. Germline assignment: CDR1 PRHDT and CDR2 FYEKMQ (reference sequence). V was pared by 1 base and J by 4 bases, with 5 bases of the junction left unmatched. The CDR3 is 16 residues long. The CDR3 region has the DNA TGTGCCAGCAGCTTAGCTGAGACTAGCGTCACCGGGGAGCTGTTTTTT. Amino acids: CASSLAETSVTGELFF.

The genes are TRBV5-1 and TRBJ2-7; D is undetermined. Germline-derived CDR1 and CDR2 are SGHRS and YFSETQ. The CDR3 totals 12 residues. Trimming removed 4 bases at V and 0 bases at J, with 5 bases between. The CDR3 loop reads CASSMSSYEQYF. In DNA form, the CDR3 reads TGCGCCAGCAGCATGAGCTCCTACGAGCAGTACTTC. Using reference TRBV5-1 and TRBJ2-7 for the parts outside the CDR3, the full variable domain is KAGVTQTPRYLIKTRGQQVTLSCSPISGHRSVSWYQQTPGQGLQFLFEYFSETQRNKGNFPGRFSGRQFSNSRSEMNVSTLELGDSALYLCASSMSSYEQYFGPGTRLTVT.

The chain joins TRBV6-6 to TRBJ2-2; 7 nucleotides match TRBD2. From germline, CDR1 is MNHNY and CDR2 SVGAGI (reference sequence). This CDR3 is 13 amino acids long. With 8 bases clipped from V and 7 bases from J, the junction kept 7 bases outside the gene matches. The CDR3 DNA is TGTGCCAGCCCTGCGGGGGTAGACGGGGAGCTGTTTTTT. This encodes CASPAGVDGELFF.